Below, 24 T cell receptor beta chains from the same sample are listed, as sequenced in a study of blood T cell repertoires in COVID-19. TCRdb's table, derived via immunoSEQ multiplex PCR, lists solely in-frame clones and lacks some. The repertoire includes over 20,000 clones, about nine tenths of them detected once, and roughly 2.5% sits in the top ten. Sequencing input: peripheral blood. The receptors were gathered from a man between 65 and 80 years old with acute or convalescent COVID-19.

This chain uses TRBV19 with TRBJ1-5; D is undetermined. The CDR3 is 14 amino acids. CDR1 and CDR2 from the germline V gene are LNHDA and SQIVND (reference sequence). Trimming cost V 3 bases and J 6 bases, with 12 bases left between them. As DNA, the CDR3 is TGTGCCAGTAGTATTCAGATGGGCCCTCAGCCCCAGCATTTT. It translates to CASSIQMGPQPQHF.

This chain joins TRBV20-1 and TRBJ1-6, with D possibly matching TRBD1 (5 bases). This CDR3 has 15 amino acids. The germline CDR1 and CDR2 sequences are DFQATT and SNEGSKA (reference sequence). V was shortened by 3 bases and J by 4 bases, with 13 bases between the two germline ends. CDR3 sequence (DNA): TGCAGTGCTAGTCAGGAAGGGGCTTATAATTCACCCCTCCACTTT. Amino acids: CSASQEGAYNSPLHF.

The chain recombines TRBV2 with TRBJ2-2, with a tentative D call TRBD1 (6 bases). Germline CDR1 reads SNHLY; CDR2 reads FYNNEI. V dropped 7 bases and J dropped 0 bases, with 12 bases sitting between them. This CDR3 has 15 amino acids. The CDR3: CASTGQTSNTGELFF. CDR3 in DNA: TGTGCCAGCACCGGACAGACTTCGAACACCGGGGAGCTGTTTTTT.

The chain employs TRBV7-8 and TRBJ1-1, with 8 positions matching TRBD1. Germline CDR1 reads SGHVS; CDR2 reads FQNEAQ. The CDR3 has 18 residues. Trimming removed 3 bases from V and 5 bases from J; junction bases left unmatched: 17. The CDR3 sequence is CASSFFLPPDRGRTEAFF. CDR3 bases: TGTGCCAGCAGCTTTTTCCTACCACCCGACAGGGGCAGAACTGAAGCTTTCTTT. The full variable domain, with the rest looked up from reference TRBV7-8 and TRBJ1-1, is GAGVSQSPRYKVAKRGQDVALRCDPISGHVSLFWYQQALGQGPEFLTYFQNEAQLDKSGLPSDRFFAERPEGSVSTLKIQRTQQEDSAVYLCASSFFLPPDRGRTEAFFGQGTRLTVV.

This clone was picked up one time. The V gene is TRBV19, the J gene TRBJ2-7, with TRBD1 matching over 7 bases. V lost 4 bases, J lost 3 bases, and 6 bases stayed unmatched. Germline V gives CDR1 LNHDA, CDR2 SQIVND (reference sequence). The CDR3 consists of 14 residues. The CDR3 reads CASSSRDRNYEQYF. CDR3 in DNA: TGTGCCAGTAGTAGCCGGGACAGAAACTACGAGCAGTACTTC.

This clone was seen once. The rearrangement uses TRBV2 and TRBJ1-2; TRBD1 might be the D (5 bases). This CDR3 spans 13 amino acids. V was trimmed by 10 bases and J by 0 bases, leaving 12 bases between them. Germline V lookup: CDR1 SNHLY, CDR2 FYNNEI. The DNA of the CDR3 is TGTGCCACTTCGACAGATTCTAACTATGGCTACACCTTC. This sequence encodes CATSTDSNYGYTF.

The rearrangement joins TRBV5-1 to TRBJ2-2, with 9 bases matching TRBD1. This CDR3 has 16 residues. After removal of 4 bases from V and 4 bases from J, the junction contained 8 bases not matched to a gene. Germline values: CDR1 SGHRS, CDR2 YFSETQ. This CDR3 reads CASSQGTGPSTGELFF. In nucleotides, the CDR3 is TGCGCCAGCAGCCAAGGGACAGGGCCCTCCACCGGGGAGCTGTTTTTT.

The J gene is TRBJ1-6, the V gene TRBV2; no firm D call. The germline V gene has CDR1 SNHLY and CDR2 FYNNEI. The V end lost 7 bases, the J end lost 0 bases, and 13 bases lay between the germline ends. The CDR3 covers 16 residues. CDR3 bases: TGTGCCAGCAAAATCGGAAGGAGCTCCTATAATTCACCCCTCCACTTT. It codes for CASKIGRSSYNSPLHF.

This CDR3 is CASSSTDRVDGYTF. The CDR3 bases are TGTGCCAGTAGTTCCACGGACAGGGTGGATGGCTACACCTTC. V and J are TRBV19 and TRBJ1-2; 8 bases match TRBD1. V dropped 5 bases and J dropped 6; count of bases not matched to a gene: 8. The germline gives CDR1 LNHDA, CDR2 SQIVND (reference sequence). CDR3 size: 14 residues.

The chain couples TRBV30 to TRBJ1-5, with D possibly matching TRBD1 (5 bases). The CDR3 has 14 amino acids. The V end lost 3 bases, the J end lost 6 bases, and 15 bases lay between the germline ends. Germline V gene data show CDR1 as GTSNPN and CDR2 as SVGIG (reference sequence). Written as DNA, the CDR3 is TGTGCCTGGAGCCCTGGACAAGATGGTCAGCCCCAGCATTTT. Protein sequence: CAWSPGQDGQPQHF.

This sequence joins TRBV29-1 and TRBJ2-3, with a weak D call TRBD2 (5 bases). The CDR3 extends over 14 amino acids. Trimming cost V 2 bases and J 6 bases, with 15 bases left between them. The germline gives CDR1 SQVTM, CDR2 ANQGSEA. The CDR3 sequence is CSVESGTQRDTQYF. In DNA, the CDR3 is TGCAGCGTTGAATCGGGAACCCAAAGGGATACGCAGTATTTT.

The V call is TRBV27, the J call TRBJ2-2; perhaps TRBD1 as D (5 bases). Germline CDR1 is MNHEY and CDR2 is SMNVEV (reference sequence). V was clipped by 3 bases and J by 1 base, with 9 bases between them. CDR3 size: 15 residues. The CDR3, as DNA: TGTGCCAGCAGTTTGGGGCCCATGAACACCGGGGAGCTGTTTTTT. This translates into CASSLGPMNTGELFF.

The rearrangement joins TRBV2 to TRBJ1-1; 7 positions match TRBD1. This CDR3 region has 14 residues. The germline V gene has CDR1 SNHLY and CDR2 FYNNEI. Trimming cost V 6 bases and J 5 bases; bases outside gene matches: 9. CDR3 protein: CASRREGGGTEAFF. DNA of the CDR3: TGTGCCAGCAGGAGGGAAGGGGGCGGTACTGAAGCTTTCTTT. Using reference TRBV2 and TRBJ1-1 for the parts outside the CDR3, the full variable domain is EPEVTQTPSHQVTQMGQEVILRCVPISNHLYFYWYRQILGQKVEFLVSFYNNEISEKSEIFDDQFSVERPDGSNFTLKIRSTKLEDSAMYFCASRREGGGTEAFFGQGTRLTVV.

This rearrangement joins TRBV9 to TRBJ1-2, with D perhaps TRBD1 (5 bases). Per the germline V gene, CDR1 is SGDLS and CDR2 is YYNGEE. This CDR3 has 13 residues. V lost 0 bases and J 4 bases, leaving 7 bases between the germline ends. The CDR3 bases are TGTGCCAGCAGCGTAGGGGGGGGCTATGGCTACACCTTC. This sequence encodes CASSVGGGYGYTF.

The V gene is TRBV9, the J gene TRBJ1-1; D is possibly TRBD1 (5 bases). The ends were cut back, 0 bases at V and 4 bases at J, with 10 bases in the middle. The CDR3 loop spans 14 amino acids. Germline-derived CDR1 and CDR2 are SGDLS and YYNGEE. The CDR3 DNA follows: TGTGCCAGCAGCGTAGGTGGCAGGGTCACTGAAGCTTTCTTT. This gives the protein CASSVGGRVTEAFF.

V usage is TRBV5-4 and J usage is TRBJ2-7, with 14 nucleotides matching TRBD2. The CDR3 length is 16 residues. With 4 bases clipped from V and 4 bases from J, the junction kept 7 bases outside the gene matches. Germline CDR1 and CDR2: SGHNT and YYREEE (reference sequence). In DNA form, the CDR3 reads TGTGCCAGCAGCCCCGGGACTAGCGGGGGAATTTACGAGCAGTACTTC. As protein: CASSPGTSGGIYEQYF.

This clone was recorded only once. The chain joins TRBV5-1 to TRBJ1-6; TRBD1 matches 10 bases. The CDR3 totals 16 residues. The J segment lost 6 bases and the V segment lost 0 bases, leaving 3 bases of the junction unmatched. Germline V gene sequence: CDR1 SGHRS, CDR2 YFSETQ. The CDR3 sequence is CASSLAGQGINSPLHF. CDR3 DNA: TGCGCCAGCAGCTTGGCGGGACAGGGGATTAATTCACCCCTCCACTTT.

V gene TRBV27 combines with J gene TRBJ2-7; 8 positions agree with TRBD2. The trim removed 6 bases at V and 5 bases at J, leaving 6 bases unmatched. CDR1 is MNHEY and CDR2 is SMNVEV in the germline V gene (reference sequence). The CDR3 runs to 13 residues. The CDR3 DNA reads TGTGCCAGCAGACGGTTAGCGGGGAACGAGCAGTACTTC. Translating it yields CASRRLAGNEQYF.

V and J are TRBV5-1 and TRBJ2-1; 9 bases are shared with TRBD2. V shed 3 bases, J shed 0 bases, and the junction held 7 bases outside the gene matches. The CDR3 extends over 17 amino acids. Germline-derived CDR1 and CDR2 are SGHRS and YFSETQ. The CDR3 loop reads CASSSVAGGFSYNEQFF. In DNA form, the CDR3 reads TGCGCCAGCAGCTCCGTCGCGGGAGGGTTCTCCTACAATGAGCAGTTCTTC.

The chain links TRBV21-1 to TRBJ2-7; the table's TRBD2 call for D was not verified on the DNA. TRBV21-1 is tagged as a pseudogene. The CDR3 has 20 amino acids. The CDR3 protein is CASSKGPESLGPRSSYEQYF. The CDR3, as DNA: TGTGCCAGCAGCAAAGGACCCGAGTCACTAGGGCCACGGAGCTCCTACGAGCAGTACTTC.

The chain carries TRBV7-7 and TRBJ2-5, with 15 bases fitting TRBD2. V shed 5 bases, J shed 5 bases, and the junction held 9 bases outside the gene matches. Per the germline V gene, CDR1 is SSHAT and CDR2 is FNYEAQ (reference sequence). The CDR3 runs to 17 residues. DNA for the CDR3: TGTGCCAGCAGCCCCGGACTAGCGGGGGGGCTTGGGGAGACCCAGTACTTC. Translation: CASSPGLAGGLGETQYF. Together with reference TRBV7-7 and TRBJ2-5, the CDR3 gives the full variable domain: GAGVSQSPRYKVTKRGQDVTLRCDPISSHATLYWYQQALGQGPEFLTYFNYEAQPDKSGLPSDRFSAERPEGSISTLTIQRTEQRDSAMYRCASSPGLAGGLGETQYFGPGTRLLVL.

This chain connects TRBV28 to TRBJ1-1; D uncertain. CDR3 size: 17 residues. Trimming shortened V by 3 bases and J by 0 bases, and 17 bases separated the two germline ends. Germline CDR1 is MDHEN and CDR2 is SYDVKM. The CDR3 sequence: CASSFVGSVTLNTEAFF. The CDR3 DNA follows: TGTGCCAGCAGTTTCGTGGGTAGCGTTACACTGAACACTGAAGCTTTCTTT.

J is TRBJ1-2 and V is TRBV6-5; 9 bases are a match to TRBD1. Trimming at V came to 6 bases and at J to 6 bases, leaving 8 bases not matched to a gene. This CDR3 spans 14 amino acids. Germline V gene data show CDR1 as MNHEY and CDR2 as SVGAGI. Here the CDR3 reads CASSPSGQGNGYTF. CDR3 nucleotides: TGTGCCAGCAGCCCATCCGGACAGGGGAATGGCTACACCTTC.

J is TRBJ1-2 and V is TRBV29-1; D is undetermined. V lost 4 bases to trimming and J lost 2 bases, with 14 bases between them. The length of the CDR3 is 14 residues. The germline gives CDR1 SQVTM, CDR2 ANQGSEA. The CDR3 sequence is CSVVGGTGNYGYTF. The CDR3, as DNA: TGCAGCGTTGTTGGAGGCACGGGAAACTATGGCTACACCTTC.